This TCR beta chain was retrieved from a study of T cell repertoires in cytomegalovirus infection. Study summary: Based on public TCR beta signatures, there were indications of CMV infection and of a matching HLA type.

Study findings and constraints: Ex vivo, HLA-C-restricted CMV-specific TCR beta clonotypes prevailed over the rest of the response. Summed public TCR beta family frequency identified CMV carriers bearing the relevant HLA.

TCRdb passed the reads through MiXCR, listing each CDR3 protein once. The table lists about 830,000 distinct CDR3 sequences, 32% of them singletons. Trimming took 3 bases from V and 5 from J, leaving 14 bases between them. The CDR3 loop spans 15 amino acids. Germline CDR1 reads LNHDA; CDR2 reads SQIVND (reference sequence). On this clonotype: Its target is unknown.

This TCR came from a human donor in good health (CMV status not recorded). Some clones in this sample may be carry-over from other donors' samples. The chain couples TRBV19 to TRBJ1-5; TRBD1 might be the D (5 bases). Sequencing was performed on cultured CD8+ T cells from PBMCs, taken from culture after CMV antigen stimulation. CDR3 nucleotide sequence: TGTGCCAGTAGTATTACAGGCGGACCCTATCAGCCCCAGCATTTT. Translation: CASSITGGPYQPQHF. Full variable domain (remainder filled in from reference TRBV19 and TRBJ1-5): DGGITQSPKYLFRKEGQNVTLSCEQNLNHDAMYWYRQDPGQGLRLIYYSQIVNDFQKGDIAEGYSVSREKKESFPLTVTSAQKNPTAFYLCASSITGGPYQPQHFGDGTRLSIL.